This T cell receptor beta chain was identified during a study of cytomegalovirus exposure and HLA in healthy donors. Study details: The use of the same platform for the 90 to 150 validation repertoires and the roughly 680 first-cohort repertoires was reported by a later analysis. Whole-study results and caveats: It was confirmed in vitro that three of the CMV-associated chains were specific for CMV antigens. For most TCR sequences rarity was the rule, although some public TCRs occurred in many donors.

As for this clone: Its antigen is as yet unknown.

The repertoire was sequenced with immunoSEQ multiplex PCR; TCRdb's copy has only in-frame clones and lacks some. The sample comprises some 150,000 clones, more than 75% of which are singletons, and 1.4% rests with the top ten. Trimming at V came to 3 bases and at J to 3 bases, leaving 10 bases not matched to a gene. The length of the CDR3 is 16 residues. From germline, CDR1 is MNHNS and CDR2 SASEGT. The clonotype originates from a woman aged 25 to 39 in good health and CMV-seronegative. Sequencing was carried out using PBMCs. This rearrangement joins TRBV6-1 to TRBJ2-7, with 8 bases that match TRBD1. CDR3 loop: CASSEDLGDRSYEQYF. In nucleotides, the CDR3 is TGTGCCAGCAGTGAGGATCTTGGGGACAGGAGCTACGAGCAGTACTTC.